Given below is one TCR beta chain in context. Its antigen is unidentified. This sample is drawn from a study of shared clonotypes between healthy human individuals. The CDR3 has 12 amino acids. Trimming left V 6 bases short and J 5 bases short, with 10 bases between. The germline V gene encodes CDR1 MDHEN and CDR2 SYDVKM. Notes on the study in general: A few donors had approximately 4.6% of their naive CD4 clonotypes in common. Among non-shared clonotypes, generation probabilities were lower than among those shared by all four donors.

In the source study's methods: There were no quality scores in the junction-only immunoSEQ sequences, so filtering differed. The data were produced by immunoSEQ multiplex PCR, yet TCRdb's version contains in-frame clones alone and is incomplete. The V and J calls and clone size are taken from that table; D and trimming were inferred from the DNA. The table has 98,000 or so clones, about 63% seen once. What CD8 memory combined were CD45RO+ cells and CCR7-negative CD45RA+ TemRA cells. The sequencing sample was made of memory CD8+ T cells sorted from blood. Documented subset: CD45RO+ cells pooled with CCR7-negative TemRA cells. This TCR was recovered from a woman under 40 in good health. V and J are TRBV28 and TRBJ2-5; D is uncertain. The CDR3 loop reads CASSPLSETQYF. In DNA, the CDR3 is TGTGCCAGCAGCCCGCTATCCGAGACCCAGTACTTC.